This TCR beta chain comes out of a study of cytomegalovirus exposure and HLA in healthy donors. This CDR3 has 17 amino acids. Trimming took 3 bases from V and 4 from J; bases not matched to a gene: 5. Germline CDR1 and CDR2: MGHRA and YSYEKL. The primer mix had 60 Vbeta and 13 Jbeta primers. Profiled with immunoSEQ multiplex PCR; TCRdb holds only in-frame clones, not every one. Of 95,000 to 150,000 clones detected, 50% to 75% appear once; the ten largest clones hold roughly 8.6%. The sample comprised PBMCs. The sequence was collected from a woman aged 40 to 50 in good health and CMV-seropositive. V and J are TRBV4-1 and TRBJ2-2, with 13 bases aligning to TRBD2. As DNA, the CDR3 is TGCGCCAGCAGCCACGAACTAGCGGGGGGGCGCACCGGGGAGCTGTTTTTT. Translated: CASSHELAGGRTGELFF.